A single sample is the source of the 24 T cell receptor beta chains below, sequenced in a study of T cells in Graves' hyperthyroidism and ophthalmopathy. The CDR3 regions of TCR beta were amplified from RNA transcripts. First-round RT-PCR with HTBI primers amplified the TCR CDR3 region. TCRdb passed the multiplex PCR reads through MiXCR, listing each CDR3 protein once. This sample has approximately 600,000 distinct CDR3 sequences, with approximately 15% found just once. Sequenced material: blood. The receptors shown here come from a woman in her 30s with Graves' hyperthyroidism that later progressed to Graves' ophthalmopathy.

Details on this clonotype: A much larger clone differs by one base, so this may be a read error. V gene TRBV11-1 combines with J gene TRBJ2-5; unclear D gene. This CDR3 is 14 amino acids long. V was trimmed by 1 base and J by 3 bases, leaving 9 bases between them. Germline loops: CDR1 SGHAT, CDR2 FQDESV (reference sequence). CDR3 sequence reads: CASSLGVRKETQYF. The CDR3 nucleotides read TGTGCCAGCAGCTTAGGGGTCAGAAAAGAGACCCAGTACTTC.

This clonotype was seen at least ten times. J is TRBJ1-1 and V is TRBV6-2 or TRBV6-3; 9 bases map to TRBD1. J lost 4 bases, V lost 4 bases, and 4 bases had no gene match. This CDR3 has 14 amino acids. The germline V gene has CDR1 MNHEY and CDR2 SVGEGT. CDR3 nucleotide sequence: TGTGCCAGCAGTTTGACAGGGGGAATCACTGAAGCTTTCTTT. Amino acid sequence: CASSLTGGITEAFF.

This clonotype appeared a few times. The chain uses TRBV2 and TRBJ2-2, with 12 bases identical to TRBD2. Germline assignment: CDR1 SNHLY and CDR2 FYNNEI. CDR3 length: 16 amino acids. J was trimmed by 6 bases and V by 7 bases; bases with no gene match: 9. This CDR3 is CASTLTSGSPPGELFF. As DNA, the CDR3 is TGTGCCAGCACCCTGACTAGCGGGAGTCCCCCCGGGGAGCTGTTTTTT.

This clonotype occurred many times. The chain employs TRBV28 and TRBJ1-2; possible D gene TRBD1, 5 bases. Trimming took 4 bases from V and 3 from J, leaving 15 bases between them. The CDR3 is made up of 15 amino acids. Germline V gives CDR1 MDHEN, CDR2 SYDVKM. The DNA of the CDR3 is TGTGCCAGCAGTTCCGCAGGGCGGGGAGACTATGGCTACACCTTC. This translates into CASSSAGRGDYGYTF.

In its sample, this clonotype was seen many times. V is TRBV29-1 and J is TRBJ2-1; weak D call: TRBD1 (6 bases). V was clipped by 3 bases and J by 4 bases, with 10 bases between them. The V gene's germline CDR1 is SQVTM and CDR2 ANQGSEA. The CDR3 has 13 amino acids. This CDR3 reads CSVDGTSYNEQFF. CDR3 DNA: TGCAGCGTTGATGGGACAAGTTACAATGAGCAGTTCTTC.

Ten or more counts support this clonotype. The V call is TRBV6-1, the J call TRBJ1-2; 10 positions agree with TRBD1. The J segment lost 7 bases and the V segment lost 5 bases, leaving 4 bases of the junction unmatched. Germline V gene lookup returns CDR1 MNHNS and CDR2 SASEGT. This CDR3 has 13 amino acids. CDR3 residues: CASSSRDRGGYTF. DNA for the CDR3: TGTGCCAGCAGTTCCCGGGACAGGGGTGGCTACACCTTC.

This clonotype was picked up a small number of times. V gene TRBV11-2 combines with J gene TRBJ2-7; tentative D call: TRBD1 (5 bases). The CDR3 spans 13 residues. Germline CDR1 and CDR2: SGHAT and FQNNGV. Deletions cut 6 bases from V and 3 bases from J, with 12 bases between. The CDR3 DNA reads as TGTGCCAGCAGTCAGGGTGGCATCTACGAGCAGTACTTC. Its protein product is CASSQGGIYEQYF.

Many counts were recorded for this clonotype. This chain uses TRBV2 with TRBJ1-2; TRBD1 is a possible D gene (5 bases). V lost 0 bases to trimming and J lost 8 bases, with 13 bases between them. This CDR3 region has 14 residues. CDR1 is SNHLY, CDR2 FYNNEI, per germline. The CDR3 loop reads CASSEAPPGLGYTF. The CDR3 DNA reads TGTGCCAGCAGTGAAGCGCCTCCAGGGCTCGGCTACACCTTC.

This clonotype turned up a few times. The chain carries TRBV19 and TRBJ1-2; a possible D gene is TRBD1 (6 bases). The V gene lost 3 bases and the J gene lost 8 bases, with 19 bases spanning the gap. The CDR3 runs to 15 residues. Germline lookup yields CDR1 LNHDA and CDR2 SQIVND (reference sequence). The CDR3 is CASSITSTGSGGYTF. The CDR3 DNA follows: TGTGCCAGTAGTATCACCTCCACAGGGAGTGGGGGCTACACCTTC.

There are many counts of this clonotype. This chain connects TRBV20-1 to TRBJ2-1; 10 bases match TRBD2. CDR3 length: 17 residues. Per the germline V gene, CDR1 is DFQATT and CDR2 is SNEGSKA (reference sequence). J lost 7 bases, V lost 0 bases, and 12 bases had no gene match. DNA for the CDR3: TGCAGTGCTAGAGACGGAAGCCTAGCGGGAGCTAATAATGAGCAGTTCTTC. Translating it yields CSARDGSLAGANNEQFF.

At least ten counts were recorded for this clonotype. The chain recombines TRBV28 with TRBJ1-2; 7 nucleotides align to TRBD1. Germline loops: CDR1 MDHEN, CDR2 SYDVKM. The length of the CDR3 is 15 residues. The V gene end was trimmed by 6 bases and the J gene end by 4 bases; junction bases not matched to a gene: 11. CDR3 nucleotide sequence: TGTGCCAGCAGGGATACAGGGGTCGGAGGCTATGGCTACACCTTC. It encodes CASRDTGVGGYGYTF.

This clonotype showed up many times. The J gene is TRBJ2-5, the V gene TRBV6-1; D call uncertain. V was shortened by 6 bases and J by 3 bases, with 11 bases between the two germline ends. The CDR3 has 13 residues. Germline V gene sequence: CDR1 MNHNS, CDR2 SASEGT. The CDR3 region is CASSPYPEETQYF. The CDR3, as DNA: TGTGCCAGCAGCCCCTACCCCGAAGAGACCCAGTACTTC.

The sample holds one count of this clonotype. The gene calls are TRBV2 and TRBJ1-6, with D possibly matching TRBD1 (5 bases). CDR1 and CDR2 (germline): SNHLY, FYNNEI. Trimming took 5 bases from V and 0 from J, leaving 14 bases between them. The CDR3 has 17 residues. CDR3 DNA: TGTGCCAGCAGTCGGCAGGGCCTAAGCTCCTATAATTCACCCCTCCACTTT. This translates into CASSRQGLSSYNSPLHF.

This clonotype occurred a few times. The chain employs TRBV19 and TRBJ1-1; D unresolved. CDR1 and CDR2 (germline): LNHDA, SQIVND (reference sequence). CDR3 length: 12 amino acids. Trimming cost V 2 bases and J 11 bases, with 12 bases left between them. CDR3: CASSIIGPRAFF. The CDR3 coding sequence is TGTGCCAGTAGTATAATCGGTCCGCGGGCTTTCTTT.

The rearrangement joins TRBV7-2 to TRBJ2-7; 7 nucleotides match TRBD1. The CDR3 has 14 residues. CDR1 SGHTA and CDR2 FQGNSA come from the germline V gene. V shed 3 bases, J shed 4 bases, and the junction held 6 bases outside the gene matches. The DNA of the CDR3 is TGTGCCAGCAGCTTGAGCCGGGACAGATACGAGCAGTACTTC. Translation gives CASSLSRDRYEQYF.

This clonotype was counted ten times or more. V and J are TRBV19 and TRBJ2-6; 9 bases match TRBD1. CDR3 length: 16 residues. With V trimmed by 6 bases and J by 3 bases, 6 bases remained unmatched. In germline, CDR1 is LNHDA, CDR2 SQIVND (reference sequence). CDR3 sequence: CASREQGADGANVLTF. CDR3 sequence (DNA): TGTGCCAGTAGGGAACAGGGGGCTGATGGGGCCAACGTCCTGACTTTC.

This clonotype was detected ten times or more. The rearrangement uses TRBV12-3 or TRBV12-4 and TRBJ2-1; D is unresolved. V lost 2 bases, J lost 8 bases, and 4 bases lay in between. This CDR3 region has 11 residues. The CDR3 spells CASSLSHEQFF. CDR3 coding DNA: TGTGCCAGCAGTTTATCCCATGAGCAGTTCTTC.

There are a few counts of this clonotype. This sequence joins TRBV24-1 and TRBJ2-2; no clear D. With 3 bases removed from V and 0 bases from J, the gap between germline ends came to 7 bases. There are 15 residues in the CDR3. Germline V lookup: CDR1 KGHDR, CDR2 SFDVKD. CDR3 loop: CATSDRVANTGELFF. The CDR3 bases are TGTGCCACCAGTGATAGGGTTGCGAACACCGGGGAGCTGTTTTTT.

The V call is TRBV7-2, the J call TRBJ2-7; D is ambiguous. CDR1 and CDR2 from the germline V gene are SGHTA and FQGNSA. Trimming took off 4 bases at V and 0 bases at J, with 13 bases between the two ends. The length of the CDR3 is 15 residues. Written as DNA, the CDR3 is TGTGCCAGCAGCTCCGACCCCCCTTTCTCCTACGAGCAGTACTTC. Residues: CASSSDPPFSYEQYF. Full variable domain (missing parts from reference TRBV7-2 and TRBJ2-7): GAGVSQSPSNKVTEKGKDVELRCDPISGHTALYWYRQSLGQGLEFLIYFQGNSAPDKSGLPSDRFSAERTGGSVSTLTIQRTQQEDSAVYLCASSSDPPFSYEQYFGPGTRLTVT.

CDR3: CASSHGLAGISNTGELFF. CDR3 sequence (DNA): TGTGCCAGCAGCCACGGACTAGCGGGAATCTCGAACACCGGGGAGCTGTTTTTT. The chain uses TRBV5-4 and TRBJ2-2; 12 bases agree with TRBD2. The V gene end was trimmed by 4 bases and the J gene end by 0 bases; junction bases not matched to a gene: 7. CDR1 SGHNT and CDR2 YYREEE come from the germline V gene (reference sequence). CDR3 length: 18 residues.

The chain has TRBV6-1 and TRBJ2-5, with 9 bases lining up with TRBD1. The CDR3 runs 13 residues. J lost 13 bases, V lost 7 bases, and 13 bases had no gene match. Looked up from germline, CDR1 is MNHNS and CDR2 is SASEGT. CDR3 in DNA: TGTGCCAGCATTCCGGGACAGGGTGAGATCCGGTACTTC. Protein product: CASIPGQGEIRYF.

This clonotype appeared a few times. V and J are TRBV5-8 and TRBJ2-1; D is perhaps TRBD2 (6 bases). The CDR3 runs to 13 residues. Germline loops: CDR1 SGHTS, CDR2 YDEGEE. V dropped 1 base and J dropped 8 bases, with 10 bases sitting between them. The CDR3 DNA follows: TGTGCCAGCAGCTTGTTGGGGGGAGATGAGCAGTTCTTC. It yields the protein CASSLLGGDEQFF.

The table lists this clonotype with many counts. The V and J genes are TRBV11-1 and TRBJ2-3; the D is unclear. The CDR3 consists of 14 residues. V was clipped by 1 base and J by 2 bases, with 7 bases between them. CDR1 SGHAT and CDR2 FQDESV come from the germline V gene (reference sequence). The DNA of the CDR3 is TGTGCCAGCAGCTTAGATGGATACACAGATACGCAGTATTTT. Its protein product is CASSLDGYTDTQYF.

At least ten counts were recorded for this clonotype. The gene calls are TRBV4-3 and TRBJ1-5, with no clear D. CDR1 is LGHNA, CDR2 YSLEER, per germline. The CDR3 loop spans 14 amino acids. Trimming stripped 1 base from V and 9 bases from J, with 13 bases between. CDR3 protein: CASSQGTATTPQHF. As DNA, the CDR3 is TGCGCCAGCAGCCAAGGGACGGCAACTACGCCCCAGCATTTT.